This entry lists 8 T cell receptor beta chains sequenced from one sample in a study of blood T cell repertoires in COVID-19. Generated by immunoSEQ multiplex PCR, the TCRdb table keeps only in-frame clones and is missing some. The profile shows 150,000 or so clones, just under 85% of them singletons. The sequenced sample was peripheral blood. These receptors came from a woman aged 55-70 years with acute or convalescent COVID-19.

The V gene is TRBV24-1, the J gene TRBJ1-3; the D gene is possibly TRBD1 (6 bases). CDR1 KGHDR and CDR2 SFDVKD come from the germline V gene. This CDR3 region has 16 residues. Trimming pared 4 bases from V and 4 bases from J, leaving 16 bases between. Here the CDR3 DNA reads TGTGCCACCAGTGACACCCCCAGGGGCACAGGAAACACCATATATTTT. This codes for CATSDTPRGTGNTIYF.

J is TRBJ1-5 and V is TRBV2; 9 bases are shared with TRBD1. V shed 6 bases and J 1 base; nucleotides not matched to a gene: 4. Germline CDR1 and CDR2: SNHLY and FYNNEI. This CDR3 spans 15 amino acids. This CDR3 is CASRAGTGSNQPQHF. CDR3 coding DNA: TGTGCCAGCAGAGCCGGGACAGGGAGCAATCAGCCCCAGCATTTT.

This chain connects TRBV6-5 to TRBJ2-6; D uncertain. Germline CDR1 is MNHEY and CDR2 is SVGAGI. The CDR3 consists of 13 residues. Trimming cost V 8 bases and J 0 bases, with 5 bases left between them. Here the CDR3 reads CASVSSGANVLTF. CDR3 DNA sequence: TGTGCCAGCGTCTCCTCTGGGGCCAACGTCCTGACTTTC.

Only one count was recorded for this clone. The chain has TRBV9 and TRBJ1-1; 8 bases align to TRBD1. Germline V lookup: CDR1 SGDLS, CDR2 YYNGEE. The trim removed 4 bases at V and 5 bases at J, leaving 10 bases unmatched. The CDR3 has 15 residues. Written as DNA, the CDR3 is TGTGCCAGCAGCAAAGATCAGGGGGCCAGGACTGAAGCTTTCTTT. It yields the protein CASSKDQGARTEAFF.

This clone was detected only once. Within the sample, other DNA sequences also encode this same CDR3. The chain employs TRBV7-3 and TRBJ1-2, with 8 bases that match TRBD1. V was clipped by 5 bases and J by 4 bases; unmatched bases: 6. The CDR3 loop spans 14 amino acids. Germline-derived CDR1 and CDR2 are SGHTA and FQGTGA. The CDR3 is CASSPGQGGYGYTF. The CDR3 region has the DNA TGTGCCAGCAGCCCCGGACAGGGAGGCTATGGCTACACCTTC.

A word on this clone: The junction shows a germline mismatch at one end, possibly a read error. The chain has TRBV12-3 or TRBV12-4 and TRBJ2-4; 9 positions agree with TRBD1. The CDR3 is 13 amino acids. CDR3 nucleotides: TGTGCCAGCAGGAAGGGACAGGGTAGGGCCAGGCACTTC. It encodes CASRKGQGRARHF.

The genes are TRBV7-6 and TRBJ2-5; 10 bases are a match to TRBD1. Germline V gene lookup returns CDR1 SGHVS and CDR2 FNYEAQ. V dropped 7 bases and J dropped 4; count of bases not matched to a gene: 9. The CDR3 covers 15 residues. The CDR3 here is CASTPGQGWGETQYF. DNA for the CDR3: TGTGCCAGCACCCCGGGACAGGGGTGGGGAGAGACCCAGTACTTC.

The rearrangement uses TRBV28 and TRBJ1-5; TRBD1 is a possible D gene (6 bases). From germline, CDR1 is MDHEN and CDR2 SYDVKM. The CDR3 runs 15 residues. Trimming pared 5 bases from V and 2 bases from J, leaving 13 bases between. CDR3 sequence: CASSPLAGGNQPQHF. CDR3 DNA: TGTGCCAGCAGTCCCCTCGCAGGGGGCAATCAGCCCCAGCATTTT.